This entry is about one TCR beta chain. This clonotype has at least ten counts. What antigen it recognizes has not been identified. Base quality data are lacking; no much larger clone is found one base away. This was a case-control study nested in a cohort of healthcare workers in London, UK, who had nasopharyngeal swab PCR tests and blood samples taken every week. Between 23 and 31 March 2020, the week of the UK lockdown, healthcare workers were enrolled and then followed up weekly for as long as 16 weeks. These data come from a study of early T cells in non-severe SARS-CoV-2 infection listed by TCRdb under 2021. About the investigation overall: Bulk RNA from unsorted whole blood was used for TCR sequencing, so alpha and beta chains could not be paired.

Study-wide conclusions, independent of this receptor: VDJdb matching was skewed toward anti-spike CD8 responses and likely underestimated virus-specific expansions, missing private and CD4 specificities.

Libraries were made using 5' RACE. The listed sequencing device is NextSeq 500. In the TCR library protocol, unique molecular identifiers were attached to individual cDNA molecules to correct for PCR bias and sequencing error. TCR alpha and beta chains were both sequenced, and the abundances of alpha and beta sequences in each sample were closely correlated with each other. Concerning the study's data processing: Decombinator V4 was used to annotate TCR sequences for V gene, J gene and CDR3. TCRs were defined as expanded if a significant change between any two time points was detected under a Poisson model with p below 0.0001. Abundances of TCRs were expressed as counts per million after normalisation to the total number of TCRs sequenced in each sample. TRAV1-2 paired with TRAJ12, TRAJ20 or TRAJ33 defined MAIT TCRs, while TRAV10 paired with TRAJ18 defined iNKT TCRs. A search of VDJdb, accessed on 1 November 2021, was run for TCRs annotated to CMV, EBV and SARS-CoV-2, with TCRs annotated for multiple antigens excluded. Using fastp trimming at Q25 and MiXCR clonotype assembly, TCRdb reanalyzed the public sequencing data and kept in-frame beta chains. Records with the same CDR3 protein are collapsed into one entry carrying the most frequent genes and DNA. TCRdb assigned the V and J calls; the authors' analysis was not used. Recorded for this sample are about 60,000 distinct CDR3 sequences; just under 9% of them occurred a single time. Approximately 18% of the sample is in the top ten clones.

The CDR3 runs 14 amino acids, cysteine and phenylalanine included. Of all the DNA, just the CDR3 is kept, 42 bases in frame from base 1. Relative to germline, V is missing 6 bases and J is missing 8 bases, with 11 bases of the junction outside any gene match. The clonotype comes from an adult who was a healthcare worker with PCR-confirmed SARS-CoV-2 infection or an uninfected control (not recorded which). The chain joins TRBV12-3 or TRBV12-4 to TRBJ1-2, with TRBD1 identical over 8 junction bases. Source material: whole blood. The encoded CDR3 is CASSLMDRAGGYTF. The nucleotide sequence reads as follows: TGTGCCAGCAGCCTAATGGACAGGGCAGGGGGCTACACCTTC.